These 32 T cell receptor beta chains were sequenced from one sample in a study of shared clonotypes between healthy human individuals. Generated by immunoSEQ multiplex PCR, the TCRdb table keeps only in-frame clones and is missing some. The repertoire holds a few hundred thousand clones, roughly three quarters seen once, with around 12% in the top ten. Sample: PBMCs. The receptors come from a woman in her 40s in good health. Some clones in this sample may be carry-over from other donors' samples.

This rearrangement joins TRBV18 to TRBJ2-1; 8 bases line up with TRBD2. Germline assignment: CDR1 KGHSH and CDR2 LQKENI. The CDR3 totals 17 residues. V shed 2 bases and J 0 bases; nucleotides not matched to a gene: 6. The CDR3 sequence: CASSPNRSGSSYNEQFF. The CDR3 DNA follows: TGTGCCAGCTCACCAAACAGAAGCGGGAGCTCCTACAATGAGCAGTTCTTC. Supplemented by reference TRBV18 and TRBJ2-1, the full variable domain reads NAGVMQNPRHLVRRRGQEARLRCSPMKGHSHVYWYRQLPEEGLKFMVYLQKENIIDESGMPKERFSAEFPKEGPSILRIQQVVRGDSAAYFCASSPNRSGSSYNEQFFGPGTRLTVL.

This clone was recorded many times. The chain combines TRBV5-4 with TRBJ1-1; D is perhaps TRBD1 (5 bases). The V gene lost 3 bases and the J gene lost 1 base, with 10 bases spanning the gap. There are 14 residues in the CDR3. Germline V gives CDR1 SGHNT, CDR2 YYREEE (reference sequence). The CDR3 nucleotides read TGTGCCAGCAGCTCGGGACGGTGGAACACTGAAGCTTTCTTT. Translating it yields CASSSGRWNTEAFF.

The CDR3 loop reads CASSHNRGQPQHF. For the CDR3, the DNA is TGTGCCAGCAGCCATAATCGGGGGCAGCCCCAGCATTTT. This chain joins TRBV4-2 and TRBJ1-5; a possible D gene is TRBD1 (5 bases). V was trimmed by 3 bases and J by 7 bases, leaving 10 bases between them. Germline lookup yields CDR1 LGHNA and CDR2 YNFKEQ. This CDR3 has 13 residues.

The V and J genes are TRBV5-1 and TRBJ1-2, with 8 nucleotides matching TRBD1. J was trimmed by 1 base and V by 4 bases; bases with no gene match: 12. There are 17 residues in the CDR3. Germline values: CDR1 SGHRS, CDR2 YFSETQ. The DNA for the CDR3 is TGCGCCAGCAGCACTCGGACAGGGTACCTCAATAACTATGGCTACACCTTC. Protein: CASSTRTGYLNNYGYTF.

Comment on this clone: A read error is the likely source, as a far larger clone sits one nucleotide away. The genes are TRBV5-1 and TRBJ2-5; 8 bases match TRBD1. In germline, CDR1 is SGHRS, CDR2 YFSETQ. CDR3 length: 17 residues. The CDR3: CASSLRPGQGLGETPYF. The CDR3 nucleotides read TGCGCCAGCAGCTTGCGGCCTGGACAGGGATTGGGAGAGACCCCGTACTTC.

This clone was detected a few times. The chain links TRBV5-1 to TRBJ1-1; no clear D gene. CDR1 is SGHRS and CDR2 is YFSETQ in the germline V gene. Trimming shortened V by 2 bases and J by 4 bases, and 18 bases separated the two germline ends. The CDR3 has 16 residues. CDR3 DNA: TGCGCCAGCAGCTTTCAAGGGCAGGCGGGTTTCACTGAAGCTTTCTTT. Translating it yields CASSFQGQAGFTEAFF.

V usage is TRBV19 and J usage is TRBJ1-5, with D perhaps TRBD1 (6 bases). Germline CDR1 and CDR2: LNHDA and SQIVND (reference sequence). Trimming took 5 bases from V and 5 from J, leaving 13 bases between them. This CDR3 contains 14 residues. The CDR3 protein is CASSPNRVDQPQHF. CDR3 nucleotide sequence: TGTGCCAGTAGTCCAAACAGGGTTGATCAGCCCCAGCATTTT.

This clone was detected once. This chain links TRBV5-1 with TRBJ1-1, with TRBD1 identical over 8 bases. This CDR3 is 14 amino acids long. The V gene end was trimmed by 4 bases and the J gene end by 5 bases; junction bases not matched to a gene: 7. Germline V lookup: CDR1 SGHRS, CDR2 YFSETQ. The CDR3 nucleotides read TGCGCCAGCAGCCAGCAAACAGGGGGGACTGAAGCTTTCTTT. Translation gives CASSQQTGGTEAFF.

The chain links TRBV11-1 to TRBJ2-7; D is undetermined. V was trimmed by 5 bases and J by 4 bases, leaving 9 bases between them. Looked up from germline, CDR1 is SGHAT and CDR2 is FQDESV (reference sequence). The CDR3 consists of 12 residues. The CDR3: CASSRWGYEQYF. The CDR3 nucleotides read TGTGCCAGCAGCCGGTGGGGTTACGAGCAGTACTTC.

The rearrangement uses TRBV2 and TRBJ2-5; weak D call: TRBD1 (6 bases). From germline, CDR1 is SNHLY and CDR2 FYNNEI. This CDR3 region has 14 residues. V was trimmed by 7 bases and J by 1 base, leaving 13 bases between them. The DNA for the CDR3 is TGTGCCAGCAAGACGGGACACAGCCAAGAGACCCAGTACTTC. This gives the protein CASKTGHSQETQYF.

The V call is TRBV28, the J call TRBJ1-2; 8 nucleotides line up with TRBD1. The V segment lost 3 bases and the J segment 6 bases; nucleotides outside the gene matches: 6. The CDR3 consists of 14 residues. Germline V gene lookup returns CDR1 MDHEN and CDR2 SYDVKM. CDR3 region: CASSFADRVDGYTF. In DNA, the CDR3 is TGTGCCAGCAGTTTCGCGGACAGGGTGGATGGCTACACCTTC.

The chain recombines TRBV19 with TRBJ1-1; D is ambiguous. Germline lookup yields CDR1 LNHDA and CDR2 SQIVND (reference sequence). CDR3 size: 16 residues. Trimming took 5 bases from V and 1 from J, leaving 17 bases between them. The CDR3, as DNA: TGTGCCAGTAGTCCCCGGTCTCGTCGGGGGAACACTGAAGCTTTCTTT. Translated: CASSPRSRRGNTEAFF.

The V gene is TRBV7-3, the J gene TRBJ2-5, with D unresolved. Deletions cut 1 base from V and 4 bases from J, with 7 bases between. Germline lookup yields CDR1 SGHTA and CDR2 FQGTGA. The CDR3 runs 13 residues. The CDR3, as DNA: TGTGCCAGCAGCTTAATCTTCGGAGAGACCCAGTACTTC. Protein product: CASSLIFGETQYF.

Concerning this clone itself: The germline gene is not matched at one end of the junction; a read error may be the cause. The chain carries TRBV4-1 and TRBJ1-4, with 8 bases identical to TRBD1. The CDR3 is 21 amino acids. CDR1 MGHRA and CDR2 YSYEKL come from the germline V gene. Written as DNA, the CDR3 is TGCGCCAGCGGACTTAGGATCGGACAGCCGTTATGGGGACAGGTTAATGAAAAACTGCTTTTT. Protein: CASGLRIGQPLWGQVNEKLLF.

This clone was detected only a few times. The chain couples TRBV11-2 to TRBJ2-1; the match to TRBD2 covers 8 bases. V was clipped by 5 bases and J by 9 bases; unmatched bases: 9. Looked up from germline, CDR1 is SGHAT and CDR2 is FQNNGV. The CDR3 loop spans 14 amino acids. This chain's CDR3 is CASSGITAGVEQFF. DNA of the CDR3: TGTGCCAGCAGCGGCATCACAGCGGGAGTTGAGCAGTTCTTC. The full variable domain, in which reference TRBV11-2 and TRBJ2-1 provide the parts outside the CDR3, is EAGVAQSPRYKIIEKRQSVAFWCNPISGHATLYWYQQILGQGPKLLIQFQNNGVVDDSQLPKDRFSAERLKGVDSTLKIQPAKLEDSAVYLCASSGITAGVEQFFGPGTRLTVL.

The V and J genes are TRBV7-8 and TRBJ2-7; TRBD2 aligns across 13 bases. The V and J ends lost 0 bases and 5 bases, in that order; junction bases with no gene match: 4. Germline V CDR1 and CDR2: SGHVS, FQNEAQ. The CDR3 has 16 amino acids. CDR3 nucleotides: TGTGCCAGCAGCTTAGCCACTAGCGGGAGGGCCGACGAGCAGTACTTC. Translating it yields CASSLATSGRADEQYF.

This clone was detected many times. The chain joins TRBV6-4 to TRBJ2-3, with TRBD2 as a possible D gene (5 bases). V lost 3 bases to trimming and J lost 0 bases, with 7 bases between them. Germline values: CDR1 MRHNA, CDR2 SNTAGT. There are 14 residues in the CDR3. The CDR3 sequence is CASSERASTDTQYF. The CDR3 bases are TGTGCCAGCAGTGAGCGGGCAAGCACAGATACGCAGTATTTT.

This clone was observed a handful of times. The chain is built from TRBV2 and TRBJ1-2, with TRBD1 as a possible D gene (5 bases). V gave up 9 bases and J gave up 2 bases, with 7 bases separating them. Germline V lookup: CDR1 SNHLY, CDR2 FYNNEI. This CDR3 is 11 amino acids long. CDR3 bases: TGTGCCAGGACAGCGAACTATGGCTACACCTTC. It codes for CARTANYGYTF.

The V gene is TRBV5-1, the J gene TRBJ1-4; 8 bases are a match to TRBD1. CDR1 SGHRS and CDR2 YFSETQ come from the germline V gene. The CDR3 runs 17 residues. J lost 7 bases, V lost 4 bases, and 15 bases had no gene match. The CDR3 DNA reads TGCGCCAGCAGCGACCCAACCGCAGGGGGCGATACTGAAAAACTGTTTTTT. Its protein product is CASSDPTAGGDTEKLFF.

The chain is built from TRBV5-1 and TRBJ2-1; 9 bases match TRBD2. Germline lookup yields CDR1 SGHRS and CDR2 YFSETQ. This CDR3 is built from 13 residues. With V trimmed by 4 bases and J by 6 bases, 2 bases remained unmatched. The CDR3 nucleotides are TGCGCCAGCAGCAGGGGACTAGCCAATGAGCAGTTCTTC. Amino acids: CASSRGLANEQFF.

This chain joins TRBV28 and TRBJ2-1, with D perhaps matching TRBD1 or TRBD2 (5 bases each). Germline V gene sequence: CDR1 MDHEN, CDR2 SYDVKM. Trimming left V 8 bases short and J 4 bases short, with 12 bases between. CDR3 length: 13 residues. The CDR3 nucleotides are TGTGCCAGCGCGGGTGGGGCTTACAATGAGCAGTTCTTC. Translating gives CASAGGAYNEQFF.

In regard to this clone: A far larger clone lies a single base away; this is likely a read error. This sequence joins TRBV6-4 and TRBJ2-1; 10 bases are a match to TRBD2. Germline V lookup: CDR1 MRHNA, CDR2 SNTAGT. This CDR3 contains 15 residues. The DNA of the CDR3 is TGTGCCAGCAGTGACTCAGCGGGAGGGAACAATGAGCAGCTCTTC. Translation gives CASSDSAGGNNEQLF.

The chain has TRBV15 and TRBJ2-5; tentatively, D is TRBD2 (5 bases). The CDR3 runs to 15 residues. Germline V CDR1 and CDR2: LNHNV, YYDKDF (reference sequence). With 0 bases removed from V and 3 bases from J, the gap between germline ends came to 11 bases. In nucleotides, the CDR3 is TGTGCCACCAGCAGAGATTGGAGCGGAGAAGAGACCCAGTACTTC. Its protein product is CATSRDWSGEETQYF.

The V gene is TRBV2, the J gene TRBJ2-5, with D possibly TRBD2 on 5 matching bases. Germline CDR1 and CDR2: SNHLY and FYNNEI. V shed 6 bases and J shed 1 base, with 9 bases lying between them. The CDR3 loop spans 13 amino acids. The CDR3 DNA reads TGTGCCAGCAGGAGGGATATCCAAGAGACCCAGTACTTC. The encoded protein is CASRRDIQETQYF.

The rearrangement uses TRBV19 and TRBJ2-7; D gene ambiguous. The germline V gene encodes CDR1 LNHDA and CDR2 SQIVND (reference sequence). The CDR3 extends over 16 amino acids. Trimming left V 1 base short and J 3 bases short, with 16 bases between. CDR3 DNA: TGTGCCAGTAGTATAGTAGCCCCCCTGGGGAACTACGAGCAGTACTTC. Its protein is CASSIVAPLGNYEQYF. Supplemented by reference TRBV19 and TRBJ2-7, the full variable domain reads DGGITQSPKYLFRKEGQNVTLSCEQNLNHDAMYWYRQDPGQGLRLIYYSQIVNDFQKGDIAEGYSVSREKKESFPLTVTSAQKNPTAFYLCASSIVAPLGNYEQYFGPGTRLTVT.

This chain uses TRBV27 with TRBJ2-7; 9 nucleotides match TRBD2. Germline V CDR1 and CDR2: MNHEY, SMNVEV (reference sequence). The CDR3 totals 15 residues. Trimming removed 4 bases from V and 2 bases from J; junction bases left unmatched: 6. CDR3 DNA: TGTGCCAGCAGTTCTCTAGCGGGACCCCCCTACGAGCAGTACTTC. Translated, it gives CASSSLAGPPYEQYF.

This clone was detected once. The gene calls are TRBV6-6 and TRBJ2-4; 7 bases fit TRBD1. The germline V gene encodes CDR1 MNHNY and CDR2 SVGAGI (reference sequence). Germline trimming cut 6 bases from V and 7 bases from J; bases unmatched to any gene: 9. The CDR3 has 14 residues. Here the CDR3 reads CASRETGNGNIQYF. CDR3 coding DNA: TGTGCCAGCAGGGAGACAGGGAACGGCAACATTCAGTACTTC.

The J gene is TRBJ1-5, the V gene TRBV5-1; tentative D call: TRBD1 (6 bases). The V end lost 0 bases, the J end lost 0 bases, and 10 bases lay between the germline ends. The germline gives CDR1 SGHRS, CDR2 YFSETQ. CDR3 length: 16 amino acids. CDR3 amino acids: CASSLGDIYSNQPQHF. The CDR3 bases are TGCGCCAGCAGCTTGGGGGACATCTATAGCAATCAGCCCCAGCATTTT.

In nucleotides, the CDR3 is TGTGCCAGCAGCTTAGTGCGGGGCTACACCTTC. It is translated as CASSLVRGYTF. The rearrangement links TRBV11-3 to TRBJ1-2; D gene uncertain. Germline V gene sequence: CDR1 SGHNT, CDR2 YENEEA. V was clipped by 1 base and J by 8 bases, with 5 bases between them. The CDR3 extends over 11 amino acids.

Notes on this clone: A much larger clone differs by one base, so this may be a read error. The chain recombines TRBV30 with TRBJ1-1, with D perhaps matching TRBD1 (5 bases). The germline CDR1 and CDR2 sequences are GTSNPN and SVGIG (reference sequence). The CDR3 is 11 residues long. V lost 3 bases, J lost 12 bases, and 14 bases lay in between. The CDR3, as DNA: TGTGCCTGGAGGACAGCCGACTGGACTTTCTTT. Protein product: CAWRTADWTFF.

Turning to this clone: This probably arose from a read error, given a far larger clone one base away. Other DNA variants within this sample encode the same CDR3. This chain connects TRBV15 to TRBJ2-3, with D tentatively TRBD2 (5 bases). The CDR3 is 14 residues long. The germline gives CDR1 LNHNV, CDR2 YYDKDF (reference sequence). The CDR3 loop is CATSRETSWDTQYF. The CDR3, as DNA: TGTGCCACCAGCAGAGAAACTAGTTGGGATACTCAGTATTTT.

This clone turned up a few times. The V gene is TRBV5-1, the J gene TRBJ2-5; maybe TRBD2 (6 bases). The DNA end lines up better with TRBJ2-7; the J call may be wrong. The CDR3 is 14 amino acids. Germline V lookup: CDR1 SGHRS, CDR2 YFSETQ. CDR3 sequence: CATPFGGLSYEQYF. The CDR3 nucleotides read TGCGCCACCCCTTTCGGGGGATTATCCTACGAGCAGTACTTC.